What follows describes a single T cell receptor beta chain. Its target is unknown. The sample comes from a study of OX40 agonist ivuxolimab in advanced cancers. Points from the study as a whole: Average numbers of expanded clones were greater in CD8+ T cells than in CD4+. The CD4+ and CD8+ T cells in the blood had expanded clonally by week 6 at 0.1 to 3.0 mg/kg.

Libraries were prepared by immunoSEQ multiplex PCR; TCRdb keeps only in-frame clonotypes and omits some of them. The data hold approximately 72,000 clones, with just over 85% observed a single time. The V gene's germline CDR1 is MNHNS and CDR2 SASEGT. Deletions cut 4 bases from V and 1 base from J, with 9 bases between. There are 14 residues in the CDR3. The TCR originated in an adult with an advanced solid tumor such as melanoma, head and neck, liver or kidney cancer. The specimen was CD4+ or CD8+ T cells sorted from blood, collected in a trial of the OX40 agonist ivuxolimab. The chain employs TRBV6-1 and TRBJ2-3; D call uncertain. This CDR3 is CASSGPGGTDTQYF. DNA of the CDR3: TGTGCCAGCAGTGGACCCGGCGGCACAGATACGCAGTATTTT.